What follows are 26 T cell receptor beta chains derived from one specimen sequenced in a study of CD8 T cells in ankylosing spondylitis. TCRdb reprocessed the 5' RACE reads via MiXCR and lists one record per CDR3 protein. The table includes under 300,000 distinct CDR3 sequences, 9.5% to 12% detected once. Sequencing input: blood, either unsorted or a sorted T cell fraction (not recorded which). These TCRs come from a male donor with ankylosing spondylitis or in good health (not recorded which).

The gene calls are TRBV5-1 and TRBJ1-1, with no clear D. The V end was cut by 0 bases, the J end by 5 bases, with 5 bases between. This CDR3 has 12 amino acids. Germline CDR1 SGHRS, CDR2 YFSETQ. The CDR3 sequence is CASSLDWTEAFF. The CDR3 DNA follows: TGCGCCAGCAGCTTGGACTGGACTGAAGCTTTCTTT.

At least ten counts were recorded for this clonotype. The V and J genes are TRBV20-1 and TRBJ1-2, with unresolved D. The CDR3 length is 15 residues. V lost 3 bases, J lost 4 bases, and 18 bases lay in between. Germline CDR1 reads DFQATT; CDR2 reads SNEGSKA (reference sequence). The CDR3 DNA reads TGCAGTGCTAGTACGGGAGCTGGGTTTTCCTATGGCTACACCTTC. Translated: CSASTGAGFSYGYTF.

This clonotype was recorded many times. The V gene is TRBV29-1, the J gene TRBJ2-1; D perhaps matches TRBD2 (6 bases). The V end was cut by 3 bases, the J end by 4 bases, with 13 bases between. This CDR3 has 14 amino acids. The germline CDR1 and CDR2 sequences are SQVTM and ANQGSEA. CDR3 sequence: CSVDGTRTYNEQFF. CDR3 sequence (DNA): TGCAGCGTTGATGGGACTCGCACTTACAATGAGCAGTTCTTC.

This clonotype appeared many times. The J gene is TRBJ2-5, the V gene TRBV5-5; 7 positions match TRBD1. The CDR3 extends over 17 amino acids. The V gene's germline CDR1 is SGHKS and CDR2 YYEKEE (reference sequence). V gave up 3 bases and J gave up 2 bases; unmatched junction bases: 13. CDR3 nucleotide sequence: TGTGCCAGCAGCTCCACTAAACCACCGGGACAGCAAGAGACCCAGTACTTC. This codes for CASSSTKPPGQQETQYF.

This clonotype was counted at least ten times. The chain has TRBV5-1 and TRBJ2-3; a weak D match, TRBD1 (5 bases). Trimming left V 4 bases short and J 4 bases short, with 10 bases between. The CDR3 has 13 residues. The V gene's germline CDR1 is SGHRS and CDR2 YFSETQ. CDR3 nucleotides: TGCGCCAGCAGCAGCAGGGCGGCAGATACGCAGTATTTT. Its translation is CASSSRAADTQYF.

This clonotype has just a few counts. The V gene is TRBV28, the J gene TRBJ2-5; possibly TRBD2 for D (6 bases). Germline V gene lookup returns CDR1 MDHEN and CDR2 SYDVKM. The CDR3 consists of 16 residues. V gave up 5 bases and J gave up 4 bases, with 20 bases separating them. This CDR3 is CASSAPRTSLSETQYF. DNA for the CDR3: TGTGCCAGCAGTGCGCCCCGAACTAGCCTTTCAGAGACCCAGTACTTC. Variable domain in full (rest from reference TRBV28 and TRBJ2-5): DVKVTQSSRYLVKRTGEKVFLECVQDMDHENMFWYRQDPGLGLRLIYFSYDVKMKEKGDIPEGYSVSREKKERFSLILESASTNQTSMYLCASSAPRTSLSETQYFGPGTRLLVL.

The chain couples TRBV28 to TRBJ2-1; D remains ambiguous. V was clipped by 4 bases and J by 0 bases, with 19 bases between them. CDR3 length: 18 amino acids. The germline V gene encodes CDR1 MDHEN and CDR2 SYDVKM. CDR3 DNA sequence: TGTGCCAGCAGTTCCCCTCCGGGCGGAAAAAGCTCCTACAATGAGCAGTTCTTC. Translating gives CASSSPPGGKSSYNEQFF.

This clonotype was detected ten times or more. The rearrangement uses TRBV28 and TRBJ2-7; TRBD1 matches at 7 bases. The CDR3 contains 14 residues. V trimming: 6 bases; J trimming: 0 bases; junction bases outside the gene matches: 5. Germline assignment: CDR1 MDHEN and CDR2 SYDVKM. CDR3 DNA: TGTGCCAGCAGGGATGGACAGGACTCCTACGAGCAGTACTTC. Its protein product is CASRDGQDSYEQYF.

This clonotype has a count of ten or more. The V and J genes are TRBV5-1 and TRBJ2-3; D gene ambiguous. This CDR3 spans 13 amino acids. The germline gives CDR1 SGHRS, CDR2 YFSETQ. Trimming cost V 5 bases and J 3 bases, with 10 bases left between them. CDR3 DNA sequence: TGCGCCAGCAGGGTCGATCGAACAGATACGCAGTATTTT. Its protein is CASRVDRTDTQYF.

The chain couples TRBV11-2 to TRBJ2-1; D might be TRBD2 (6 bases). CDR1 and CDR2 (germline): SGHAT, FQNNGV. The V and J ends lost 6 bases and 2 bases respectively, with 17 bases between them. The CDR3 totals 16 residues. The CDR3 region is CASRRLDPITYNEQFF. CDR3 in DNA: TGTGCCAGCAGGAGACTAGATCCTATCACCTACAATGAGCAGTTCTTC.

This clonotype was seen a handful of times. The V gene is TRBV29-1, the J gene TRBJ2-7; D uncertain. CDR3 length equals 10 residues. Deletions cut 2 bases from V and 7 bases from J, with 6 bases between. Germline V CDR1 and CDR2: SQVTM, ANQGSEA. In DNA form, the CDR3 reads TGCAGCGTTGAAACTACGGAGCAGTACTTC. It yields the protein CSVETTEQYF.

The chain joins TRBV7-2 to TRBJ2-3; maybe TRBD1 (5 bases). Germline values: CDR1 SGHTA, CDR2 FQGNSA. CDR3 size: 13 residues. V lost 4 bases to trimming and J lost 6 bases, with 11 bases between them. The CDR3 DNA is TGTGCCAGCAGCTCCGGTGGGGCGGATACGCAGTATTTT. The encoded protein is CASSSGGADTQYF.

This clonotype was observed at least ten times. The chain recombines TRBV20-1 with TRBJ2-5; tentative D call: TRBD2 (6 bases). Trimming took 5 bases from V and 5 from J, leaving 18 bases between them. Germline V gene sequence: CDR1 DFQATT, CDR2 SNEGSKA (reference sequence). CDR3 size: 14 residues. Written as DNA, the CDR3 is TGCAGTGCTGACGCGGGGCGAGGAGGGGAGACCCAGTACTTC. Translated, it gives CSADAGRGGETQYF.

The rearrangement uses TRBV7-9 and TRBJ2-1; 11 nucleotides agree with TRBD2. After removal of 4 bases from V and 4 bases from J, the junction contained 9 bases not matched to a gene. CDR3 length: 17 residues. Germline CDR1 and CDR2: SEHNR and FQNEAQ (reference sequence). The CDR3 bases are TGTGCCAGCAGCTATCCTACTAGCGGGGGCCAGTACAATGAGCAGTTCTTC. Amino acid sequence: CASSYPTSGGQYNEQFF. Using reference TRBV7-9 and TRBJ2-1 for the parts outside the CDR3, the full variable domain is DTGVSQNPRHKITKRGQNVTFRCDPISEHNRLYWYRQTLGQGPEFLTYFQNEAQLEKSRLLSDRFSAERPKGSFSTLEIQRTEQGDSAMYLCASSYPTSGGQYNEQFFGPGTRLTVL.

The CDR3 protein is CASSGAGVGELFF. The CDR3 DNA reads as TGTGCCAGCAGTGGTGCAGGGGTCGGGGAGCTGTTTTTT. The chain has TRBV2 and TRBJ2-2, with a weak D call TRBD1 (6 bases). The CDR3 extends over 13 amino acids. V lost 4 bases and J lost 7, with 10 bases in between. Germline CDR1 and CDR2: SNHLY and FYNNEI.

This clonotype has ten or more counts. The chain employs TRBV9 and TRBJ2-1, with D perhaps matching TRBD1 or TRBD2 (5 bases each). There are 21 residues in the CDR3. The V end lost 4 bases, the J end lost 0 bases, and 29 bases lay between the germline ends. The V gene's germline CDR1 is SGDLS and CDR2 YYNGEE. Here the CDR3 DNA reads TGTGCCAGCAGCCTTACCCTCCGACCCATAGTGGCAGGGAGCTCCTACAATGAGCAGTTCTTC. It specifies CASSLTLRPIVAGSSYNEQFF.

V is TRBV7-3 and J is TRBJ2-1; tentative D call: TRBD2 (5 bases). The V and J ends lost 2 bases and 2 bases respectively, with 10 bases between them. The CDR3 covers 15 residues. Germline-derived CDR1 and CDR2 are SGHTA and FQGTGA. Here the CDR3 reads CASSLAGDPYNEQFF. CDR3 nucleotides: TGTGCCAGCAGCTTAGCGGGTGACCCCTACAATGAGCAGTTCTTC.

The rearrangement joins TRBV19 to TRBJ2-1; the match to TRBD2 covers 13 bases. In germline, CDR1 is LNHDA, CDR2 SQIVND (reference sequence). There are 16 residues in the CDR3. V lost 6 bases and J lost 2; bases outside the gene matches: 4. DNA for the CDR3: TGTGCCAGTAGATGGACTAGCGGGAGCACCTACAATGAGCAGTTCTTC. It specifies CASRWTSGSTYNEQFF. The whole variable domain, remainder taken from reference TRBV19 and TRBJ2-1, is DGGITQSPKYLFRKEGQNVTLSCEQNLNHDAMYWYRQDPGQGLRLIYYSQIVNDFQKGDIAEGYSVSREKKESFPLTVTSAQKNPTAFYLCASRWTSGSTYNEQFFGPGTRLTVL.

The table lists this clonotype with many counts. The gene calls are TRBV20-1 and TRBJ1-1, with TRBD1 matching 9 bases. Germline assignment: CDR1 DFQATT and CDR2 SNEGSKA (reference sequence). V shed 5 bases, J shed 3 bases, and the junction held 4 bases outside the gene matches. The CDR3 extends over 13 amino acids. CDR3 sequence: CSAAGTGHTEAFF. Here the CDR3 DNA reads TGCAGTGCTGCTGGGACAGGGCACACTGAAGCTTTCTTT.

This clonotype has only a few counts. The chain is built from TRBV6-5 and TRBJ1-1; D ambiguous. This CDR3 region has 16 residues. V was trimmed by 4 bases and J by 9 bases, leaving 24 bases between them. Looked up from germline, CDR1 is MNHEY and CDR2 is SVGAGI. CDR3 in amino acids: CASSLQLPGGGSQAFF. The CDR3, as DNA: TGTGCCAGCAGTTTACAGTTACCGGGAGGTGGAAGCCAAGCTTTCTTT.

This clonotype occurred many times. The chain recombines TRBV29-1 with TRBJ2-3; 12 bases line up with TRBD2. Trimming at V came to 1 base and at J to 5 bases, leaving 7 bases not matched to a gene. Germline lookup yields CDR1 SQVTM and CDR2 ANQGSEA. This CDR3 is built from 16 residues. The CDR3 region is CSVEGTSGMKLDTQYF. The CDR3 DNA sequence: TGCAGCGTTGAAGGGACTAGCGGGATGAAATTAGATACGCAGTATTTT.

There are many counts of this clonotype. The J gene is TRBJ2-3, the V gene TRBV7-2, with 9 positions matching TRBD2. The CDR3 extends over 15 amino acids. Trimming cost V 0 bases and J 4 bases; bases outside gene matches: 2. The germline gives CDR1 SGHTA, CDR2 FQGNSA. CDR3 protein: CASSLAAGGADTQYF. In DNA, the CDR3 is TGTGCCAGCAGCTTAGCAGCGGGAGGCGCAGATACGCAGTATTTT.

This clonotype was seen once. The genes are TRBV20-1 and TRBJ2-1; weak D call: TRBD2 (5 bases). The CDR3 is made up of 15 amino acids. V was clipped by 0 bases and J by 7 bases, with 16 bases between them. Germline-derived CDR1 and CDR2 are DFQATT and SNEGSKA (reference sequence). CDR3 nucleotides: TGCAGTGCTAGAGATTTAAAGGGAGAATGGAATGAGCAGTTCTTC. Protein product: CSARDLKGEWNEQFF.

There are many counts of this clonotype. The V gene is TRBV7-8, the J gene TRBJ1-5; D gene uncertain. The CDR3 is made up of 14 amino acids. V was cut by 5 bases and J by 8 bases, with 16 bases left in between. Germline V gene data show CDR1 as SGHVS and CDR2 as FQNEAQ. The CDR3 DNA reads TGTGCCAGCAGCCTCAGACCGACGCAGAAGCCCCAGCATTTT. Its protein product is CASSLRPTQKPQHF.

This clonotype was found a few times. The CDR3 reads CASSSLTSGASEQYF. CDR3 coding DNA: TGCGCCAGCAGCTCACTGACTAGCGGGGCCTCCGAGCAGTACTTC. The V and J genes are TRBV5-1 and TRBJ2-7, with 11 bases fitting TRBD2. This CDR3 spans 15 amino acids. J was trimmed by 6 bases and V by 3 bases; bases with no gene match: 8. Germline V gene lookup returns CDR1 SGHRS and CDR2 YFSETQ.

CDR3 region: CASRTDSRYGYTF. The CDR3 coding sequence is TGTGCCAGCCGGACTGACAGTCGCTATGGCTACACCTTC. The chain carries TRBV2 and TRBJ1-2; the D gene is possibly TRBD1 (5 bases). The ends were cut back, 8 bases at V and 4 bases at J, with 14 bases in the middle. The CDR3 is 13 amino acids. Germline V gives CDR1 SNHLY, CDR2 FYNNEI. Drawing the rest from reference TRBV2 and TRBJ1-2, the complete variable domain is EPEVTQTPSHQVTQMGQEVILRCVPISNHLYFYWYRQILGQKVEFLVSFYNNEISEKSEIFDDQFSVERPDGSNFTLKIRSTKLEDSAMYFCASRTDSRYGYTFGSGTRLTVV.